The 30 T cell receptor beta chains below come from one sample, sequenced in a study of cytomegalovirus exposure and HLA in healthy donors. The primer mix had 60 Vbeta and 13 Jbeta primers. TCRdb's table, derived via immunoSEQ multiplex PCR, lists solely in-frame clones and lacks some. The sample shows 150,000 or so clones, around 73% of them seen only once. Specimen: PBMCs. These receptors all come from a female donor in good health and CMV-seronegative.

Here the CDR3 DNA reads TGTGCCAGCAGCTGGACAAAAAACTATGGCTACACCTTC. Its translation is CASSWTKNYGYTF. This chain uses TRBV7-2 with TRBJ1-2, with D possibly TRBD1 on 5 matching bases. The V gene's germline CDR1 is SGHTA and CDR2 FQGNSA. The CDR3 has 13 residues. Trimming took 4 bases from V and 2 from J, leaving 8 bases between them. The complete variable domain, with remaining parts taken from reference TRBV7-2 and TRBJ1-2, reads GAGVSQSPSNKVTEKGKDVELRCDPISGHTALYWYRQSLGQGLEFLIYFQGNSAPDKSGLPSDRFSAERTGGSVSTLTIQRTQQEDSAVYLCASSWTKNYGYTFGSGTRLTVV.

The chain has TRBV29-1 and TRBJ2-1, with D possibly matching TRBD1 (5 bases). Germline V gene lookup returns CDR1 SQVTM and CDR2 ANQGSEA. The CDR3 is 14 amino acids. Trimming took 3 bases from V and 4 from J, leaving 13 bases between them. CDR3 loop: CSVERDRSYNEQFF. The DNA of the CDR3 is TGCAGCGTTGAGCGCGACAGATCTTACAATGAGCAGTTCTTC.

V usage is TRBV5-1 and J usage is TRBJ2-7; 8 nucleotides agree with TRBD1. V shed 4 bases and J 6 bases; nucleotides not matched to a gene: 12. The CDR3 spans 15 residues. Germline V lookup: CDR1 SGHRS, CDR2 YFSETQ. The CDR3 reads CASSTRTGNIPEQYF. CDR3 DNA sequence: TGCGCCAGCAGCACTCGGACAGGGAATATTCCCGAGCAGTACTTC.

The chain recombines TRBV4-2 with TRBJ1-2, with a tentative D call TRBD1 (6 bases). Trimming pared 3 bases from V and 1 base from J, leaving 15 bases between. From germline, CDR1 is LGHNA and CDR2 YNFKEQ. The CDR3 consists of 16 residues. The CDR3: CASSHSDRQLNYGYTF. The CDR3 DNA sequence: TGTGCCAGCAGCCACAGTGACAGGCAACTTAACTATGGCTACACCTTC.

The J gene is TRBJ1-3, the V gene TRBV4-3; 10 bases line up with TRBD1. This CDR3 spans 17 amino acids. Germline lookup yields CDR1 LGHNA and CDR2 YSLEER. Unmatched junction bases numbered 9, after V lost 5 bases and J lost 2 bases. The CDR3 DNA sequence: TGCGCCAGCAGCTCTCCGGGACAGGGGCGAACTGGAAACACCATATATTTT. Translation: CASSSPGQGRTGNTIYF.

The chain carries TRBV19 and TRBJ1-5, with D hard to call. The CDR3 runs to 13 residues. Trimming cost V 6 bases and J 8 bases, with 14 bases left between them. The V gene's germline CDR1 is LNHDA and CDR2 SQIVND (reference sequence). CDR3 sequence reads: CASRVIGSEPQHF. The CDR3 nucleotides are TGTGCCAGTAGGGTAATCGGGTCGGAGCCCCAGCATTTT.

In its sample, this clone is medium-sized (0.01 to 0.1%). The V and J genes are TRBV2 and TRBJ1-5; 11 positions match TRBD1. V was pared by 7 bases and J by 6 bases, with 5 bases of the junction left unmatched. Germline loops: CDR1 SNHLY, CDR2 FYNNEI. The CDR3 totals 14 residues. The CDR3 loop reads CASIPGQGGQPQHF. The CDR3 DNA follows: TGTGCCAGCATCCCGGGACAGGGGGGTCAGCCCCAGCATTTT.

The genes are TRBV18 and TRBJ2-6; no firm D call. Between the trimmed V and J ends, which lost 3 bases and 2 bases, there was a span of 8 bases. This CDR3 is built from 15 residues. Germline V CDR1 and CDR2: KGHSH, LQKENI. The CDR3 reads CASSPNSAGANVLTF. CDR3 nucleotides: TGTGCCAGCTCACCCAATTCAGCTGGGGCCAACGTCCTGACTTTC.

The genes are TRBV25-1 and TRBJ1-3; D not certain. The CDR3 is 13 residues long. V gave up 0 bases and J gave up 4 bases, with 4 bases separating them. Germline V gene lookup returns CDR1 MGHDK and CDR2 SYGVNS. CDR3 amino acids: CASSEYGGNTIYF. CDR3 bases: TGTGCCAGCAGTGAATACGGGGGAAACACCATATATTTT.

The chain links TRBV4-1 to TRBJ2-2; D possibly corresponds to TRBD2 (6 bases). There are 14 residues in the CDR3. Germline-derived CDR1 and CDR2 are MGHRA and YSYEKL. V was pared by 4 bases and J by 1 base, with 7 bases between. CDR3 sequence: CASSPTRNTGELFF. The DNA for the CDR3 is TGCGCCAGCAGCCCGACTAGGAACACCGGGGAGCTGTTTTTT.

CDR3 residues: CASSMDRAGGYTF. CDR3 DNA sequence: TGTGCCAGCAGCATGGACAGGGCGGGTGGCTACACCTTC. V and J are TRBV5-4 and TRBJ1-2, with 8 bases aligning to TRBD1. Germline trimming cut 4 bases from V and 7 bases from J; bases unmatched to any gene: 6. The CDR3 is 13 residues long. Germline-derived CDR1 and CDR2 are SGHNT and YYREEE (reference sequence).

This rearrangement joins TRBV5-4 to TRBJ2-3, with D tentatively TRBD2 (6 bases). Trimming pared 4 bases from V and 4 bases from J, leaving 19 bases between. CDR1 and CDR2 from the germline V gene are SGHNT and YYREEE (reference sequence). This CDR3 is built from 16 residues. The CDR3 is CASSPGARTGADTQYF. The CDR3 DNA reads as TGTGCCAGCAGCCCCGGGGCACGAACGGGGGCAGATACGCAGTATTTT.

The chain couples TRBV28 to TRBJ2-1, with 7 bases aligning to TRBD1. The germline V gene has CDR1 MDHEN and CDR2 SYDVKM. CDR3 length: 15 amino acids. Trimming removed 6 bases from V and 3 bases from J; junction bases left unmatched: 8. CDR3 in amino acids: CASSLQGRGYNEQFF. The CDR3, as DNA: TGTGCCAGCAGCCTACAGGGGAGAGGCTACAATGAGCAGTTCTTC.

The chain is built from TRBV6-1 and TRBJ2-7; D is perhaps TRBD1 (6 bases). V lost 1 base and J 8 bases, leaving 6 bases between the germline ends. The germline V gene has CDR1 MNHNS and CDR2 SASEGT. CDR3 length equals 11 residues. The CDR3 is CASSEGGQQYF. The DNA for the CDR3 is TGTGCCAGCAGTGAAGGGGGGCAGCAGTACTTC.

The chain is built from TRBV2 and TRBJ1-1, with D possibly being TRBD1 (6 bases). Trimming took off 5 bases at V and 0 bases at J, with 16 bases between the two ends. Germline lookup yields CDR1 SNHLY and CDR2 FYNNEI. This CDR3 has 16 amino acids. This CDR3 reads CASSRSGTQMNTEAFF. DNA of the CDR3: TGTGCCAGCAGTCGATCCGGGACACAAATGAACACTGAAGCTTTCTTT. Complete variable domain (other parts from reference TRBV2 and TRBJ1-1): EPEVTQTPSHQVTQMGQEVILRCVPISNHLYFYWYRQILGQKVEFLVSFYNNEISEKSEIFDDQFSVERPDGSNFTLKIRSTKLEDSAMYFCASSRSGTQMNTEAFFGQGTRLTVV.

With respect to this clone: One end of the junction is discordant with germline, which a read error may explain. The V and J genes are TRBV9 and TRBJ2-5, with 12 bases identical to TRBD2. This CDR3 contains 14 residues. CDR1 and CDR2 from the germline V gene are SGDLS and YYNGEE. The DNA for the CDR3 is TGTGCCAGCAGTTCTCTAGCGGGGGGGGAGATCCAGTACTTC. The encoded protein is CASSSLAGGEIQYF.

This chain uses TRBV5-1 with TRBJ1-5, with TRBD1 matching 10 bases. Germline V lookup: CDR1 SGHRS, CDR2 YFSETQ. The V and J ends lost 5 bases and 5 bases, in that order; junction bases with no gene match: 4. This CDR3 comprises 14 residues. CDR3 DNA sequence: TGCGCCAGCAGACCGACAGGGGGCGATCAGCCCCAGCATTTT. Translating it yields CASRPTGGDQPQHF.

The CDR3 DNA reads as TGTGCCAGCAGCCTGCCGGCAGGGAGCAATCAGCCCCAGCATTTT. Encoded protein: CASSLPAGSNQPQHF. The genes are TRBV28 and TRBJ1-5; tentatively, D is TRBD1 (5 bases). The CDR3 sequence is 15 residues long. With 6 bases removed from V and 1 base from J, the gap between germline ends came to 13 bases. Germline V CDR1 and CDR2: MDHEN, SYDVKM.

J is TRBJ2-2 and V is TRBV9; 12 bases align to TRBD2. V lost 3 bases to trimming and J lost 0 bases; unmatched junction nucleotides: 3. The CDR3 is made up of 17 amino acids. From germline, CDR1 is SGDLS and CDR2 YYNGEE. CDR3 nucleotide sequence: TGTGCCAGCAGCGCCAGGACTAGCGGGGCGAACACCGGGGAGCTGTTTTTT. Protein sequence: CASSARTSGANTGELFF.

The gene calls are TRBV27 and TRBJ1-5, with unresolved D. The CDR3 covers 16 residues. Deletions cut 8 bases from V and 0 bases from J, with 17 bases between. Germline V CDR1 and CDR2: MNHEY, SMNVEV (reference sequence). CDR3 nucleotides: TGTGCCAGCCGACCGGACGGGAGAAATAGCAATCAGCCCCAGCATTTT. Translated: CASRPDGRNSNQPQHF.

The CDR3 reads CAWSVPSNYQPQHF. As DNA, the CDR3 is TGTGCCTGGAGTGTTCCGTCAAACTATCAGCCCCAGCATTTT. The chain joins TRBV30 to TRBJ1-5; D ambiguous. CDR3 size: 14 residues. Trimming pared 0 bases from V and 5 bases from J, leaving 11 bases between. Looked up from germline, CDR1 is GTSNPN and CDR2 is SVGIG (reference sequence).

The V and J genes are TRBV28 and TRBJ2-5; 9 positions match TRBD2. The CDR3 loop spans 15 amino acids. With V trimmed by 2 bases and J by 4 bases, 5 bases remained unmatched. CDR1 is MDHEN, CDR2 SYDVKM, per germline. The CDR3 bases are TGTGCCAGCAGTTTAGCCGGGACTAGCAGAGAGACCCAGTACTTC. Amino acids: CASSLAGTSRETQYF.

The gene calls are TRBV2 and TRBJ2-3, with 8 bases aligning to TRBD2. CDR1 and CDR2 (germline): SNHLY, FYNNEI. With 6 bases clipped from V and 0 bases from J, the junction kept 2 bases outside the gene matches. The CDR3 length is 14 residues. The CDR3 is CASSASGSTDTQYF. CDR3 DNA: TGTGCCAGCAGCGCTAGCGGGAGCACAGATACGCAGTATTTT.

The chain employs TRBV7-2 and TRBJ2-5; TRBD1 agrees at 7 bases. The J segment lost 2 bases and the V segment lost 0 bases, leaving 0 bases of the junction unmatched. Looked up from germline, CDR1 is SGHTA and CDR2 is FQGNSA. The CDR3 consists of 14 residues. CDR3 sequence reads: CASSLATGQETQYF. The CDR3 coding sequence is TGTGCCAGCAGCTTAGCGACAGGGCAAGAGACCCAGTACTTC.

The chain recombines TRBV5-1 with TRBJ2-7; D is possibly TRBD1 (5 bases). V lost 1 base, J lost 1 base, and 18 bases lay in between. The CDR3 is 17 amino acids. Germline V CDR1 and CDR2: SGHRS, YFSETQ. In DNA, the CDR3 is TGCGCCAGCAGCTTGAGGAAGGCCAGGGTGGGATCCTACGAGCAGTACTTC. Translation gives CASSLRKARVGSYEQYF.

The rearrangement uses TRBV2 and TRBJ1-1; D call uncertain. There are 12 residues in the CDR3. Trimming took 6 bases from V and 2 from J, leaving 7 bases between them. Germline values: CDR1 SNHLY, CDR2 FYNNEI. The CDR3 sequence: CASSFSNTEAFF. The CDR3 DNA follows: TGTGCCAGCAGCTTTTCTAACACTGAAGCTTTCTTT.

V usage is TRBV2 and J usage is TRBJ2-7; the match to TRBD1 covers 8 bases. There are 16 residues in the CDR3. V lost 7 bases and J lost 2; bases outside the gene matches: 13. Germline V gives CDR1 SNHLY, CDR2 FYNNEI. The CDR3: CASKADRVNFAYEQYF. The CDR3, as DNA: TGTGCCAGCAAGGCGGACAGGGTCAATTTCGCCTACGAGCAGTACTTC.

The genes are TRBV6-1 and TRBJ2-7, with 7 bases aligning to TRBD2. Trimming cost V 1 base and J 3 bases; bases outside gene matches: 6. There are 15 residues in the CDR3. Per the germline V gene, CDR1 is MNHNS and CDR2 is SASEGT. For the CDR3, the DNA is TGTGCCAGCAGTGAAGGGTGGCGGGAGAACTACGAGCAGTACTTC. Translated: CASSEGWRENYEQYF.

The V and J genes are TRBV4-3 and TRBJ1-3; D is perhaps TRBD1 (6 bases). Germline values: CDR1 LGHNA, CDR2 YSLEER. V gave up 2 bases and J gave up 5 bases, with 13 bases separating them. The CDR3 runs to 15 residues. The CDR3 nucleotides are TGCGCCAGCAGCCAAAGGGGGGGCGGGAGAAACACCATATATTTT. This translates into CASSQRGGGRNTIYF.

This clone came up a few times. Other DNA sequences within the sample encode an identical CDR3. The chain uses TRBV27 and TRBJ1-2; 8 bases are a match to TRBD1. Per germline, CDR1 MNHEY and CDR2 SMNVEV (reference sequence). The CDR3 extends over 13 amino acids. Trimming removed 4 bases from V and 4 bases from J; junction bases left unmatched: 2. This CDR3 reads CASSSGGGYGYTF. DNA of the CDR3: TGTGCCAGCAGTTCAGGGGGCGGCTATGGCTACACCTTC.